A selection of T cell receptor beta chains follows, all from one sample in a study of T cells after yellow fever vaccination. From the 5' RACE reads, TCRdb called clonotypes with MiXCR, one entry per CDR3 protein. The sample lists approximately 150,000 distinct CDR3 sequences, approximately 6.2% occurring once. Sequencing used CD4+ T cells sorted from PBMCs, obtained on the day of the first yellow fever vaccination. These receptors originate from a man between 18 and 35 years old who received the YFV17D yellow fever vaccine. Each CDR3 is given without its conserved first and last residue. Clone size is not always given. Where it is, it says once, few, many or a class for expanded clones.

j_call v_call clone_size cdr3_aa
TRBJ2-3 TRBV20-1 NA SAPWGLAGGKGIDTQY
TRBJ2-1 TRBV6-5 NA ASSYSPQSPYNEQF
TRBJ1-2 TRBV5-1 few ASSLGVTGAGYGYT
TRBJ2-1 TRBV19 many ASSKTSGAGEQF
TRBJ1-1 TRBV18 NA ASSPISGTGVEAF
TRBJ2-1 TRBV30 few AWSRGGAAEQF
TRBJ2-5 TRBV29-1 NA SVEITGLGGGTQY
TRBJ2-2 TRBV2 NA ARRWYTGELF
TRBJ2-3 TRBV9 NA ASSPRQTDTQY
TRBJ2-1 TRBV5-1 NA ASSTQGSEDEQF
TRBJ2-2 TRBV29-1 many SVRDRLNTGELF
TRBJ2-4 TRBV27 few ASSPWGGQVGRKNIQY
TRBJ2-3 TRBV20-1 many SARSQRGATDTQY
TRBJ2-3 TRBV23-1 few ASSPNRPGGGTDTQY
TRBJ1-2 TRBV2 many ASSEQAEGYT
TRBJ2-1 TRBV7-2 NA ASSLGMGSYNEQF
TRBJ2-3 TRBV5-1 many ASSREGSDTQY
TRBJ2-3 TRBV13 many ASSLNRGRGTQY
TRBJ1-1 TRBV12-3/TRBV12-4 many ASSFRTSTEAF
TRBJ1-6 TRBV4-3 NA ASSLRRGTAGTYNSPLH
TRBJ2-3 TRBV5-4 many ASSQTGEGADTQY
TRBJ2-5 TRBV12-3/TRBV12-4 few ASTKRVQETQY
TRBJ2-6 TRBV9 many ASSPHGEGSGANVLT
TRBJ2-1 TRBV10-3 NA ATQFGQYNEQF
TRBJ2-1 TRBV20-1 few SARGVQGATYNEQF
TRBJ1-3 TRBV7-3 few ASSLVDGDTIY
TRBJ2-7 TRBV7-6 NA ASSLKVSRYEQY
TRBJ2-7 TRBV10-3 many AISESTGRVYEQY
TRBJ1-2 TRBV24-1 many ATSDFEGAGYT
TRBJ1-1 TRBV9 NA ASSVEGQGKTEAF
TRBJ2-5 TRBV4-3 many ASSQGPWVQETQY
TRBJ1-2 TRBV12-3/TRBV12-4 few ASSLDFRGYT
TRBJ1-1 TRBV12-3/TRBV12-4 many ASRVMDTEAF